The rows below give T cell receptor beta chains drawn from one sample of a study of cytomegalovirus exposure and HLA in healthy donors. Some clones are missing from TCRdb's copy, which holds only in-frame ones; the method was immunoSEQ multiplex PCR. The sample carries about 74,000 clones, approximately 93% recorded once. The sequenced sample consisted of PBMCs. The receptors here all came from a man between 18 and 35 years old in good health and CMV-seropositive. Each CDR3 is given with its conserved first and last residue. The order of the fields is D gene, J gene, clone size, V gene, CDR3 DNA, CDR3 protein. The D gene is left open where the match is weak. A row's size may be missing; if present it is once, few, many or a size class.

NA | TRBJ1-5 | NA | TRBV7-2 | TGTGCCAGCAGCTTCTACGGGAACATTCAGCCCCAGCATTTT | CASSFYGNIQPQHF
NA | TRBJ2-7 | NA | TRBV7-2 | TGTGCCAGCAGCCGGGACTTCTCCTACGAGCAGTACTTC | CASSRDFSYEQYF
NA | TRBJ2-3 | NA | TRBV7-6 | TGTGCCAGCAGCTTTACAGGGTCTAACACAGATACGCAGTATTTT | CASSFTGSNTDTQYF
NA | TRBJ1-1 | NA | TRBV4-1 | TGCGCCAGCAGCCAAGATGCAGGGGTTGAAGCTTTCTTT | CASSQDAGVEAFF
NA | TRBJ1-5 | NA | TRBV19 | TGTGCCAGTCGATACGGACAGTTGAGCAATCAGCCCCAGCATTTT | CASRYGQLSNQPQHF
NA | TRBJ1-1 | NA | TRBV28 | TGTGCCAGCAGTTTAGAGGATGAAGCTTTCTTT | CASSLEDEAFF
TRBD1 | TRBJ2-7 | NA | TRBV4-1 | TGCGCCAGCAGCCCGGCGACAGGGATCTACGAGCAGTACTTC | CASSPATGIYEQYF
TRBD1 | TRBJ2-2 | NA | TRBV18 | TGTGCCAGCTCACCATGGACAGGGGGCACCGGGGAGCTGTTTTTT | CASSPWTGGTGELFF
NA | TRBJ2-3 | once | TRBV7-2 | TGTGCCAGCAGCTCTCTTGGGGGCCCCAAGGCAGATACGCAGTATTTT | CASSSLGGPKADTQYF
TRBD2 | TRBJ2-1 | NA | TRBV6-6 | TGTGCCAGCAGCCCCGGGACTAGCCCGTATAGTGAGCAGTTCTTC | CASSPGTSPYSEQFF
NA | TRBJ2-2 | once | TRBV7-3 | TGTGCCAGCAGTCCGACTCAGACCGGGGAGCTGTTTTTT | CASSPTQTGELFF
TRBD2 | TRBJ2-7 | NA | TRBV6-6 | TGTGCCAGCAGTTACTCGACGGGGGGATCCTACGAGCAGTACTTC | CASSYSTGGSYEQYF
NA | TRBJ1-5 | once | TRBV10-2 | TGCGCCAGCAGTGGAAGGGGTAGCAATCAGCCCCAGCATTTT | CASSGRGSNQPQHF
NA | TRBJ2-7 | NA | TRBV5-1 | TGCGCCAGCAGCTTGTCGGACATACCCTACGAGCAGTACTTC | CASSLSDIPYEQYF
NA | TRBJ2-7 | NA | TRBV9 | TGTGCCAGCAGCCCTACAGGAACCAACGAGCAGTACTTC | CASSPTGTNEQYF
TRBD1 | TRBJ2-3 | NA | TRBV28 | TGTGCCAGCAGGTCCGCCGGGACAGGCACAGATACGCAGTATTTT | CASRSAGTGTDTQYF
NA | TRBJ1-5 | once | TRBV6-5 | TGTGCCAGCAGTGCCCAGACACCTCGCAATCAGCCCCAGCATTTT | CASSAQTPRNQPQHF
TRBD2 | TRBJ2-7 | NA | TRBV7-9 | TGTGCCAGCAGCTCTTTCGGGGCTAGCGGGACAACCTACGAGCAGTACTTC | CASSSFGASGTTYEQYF
TRBD2 | TRBJ2-7 | NA | TRBV7-6 | TGTGCCAGCAGCCCTGGGACTAGCGGGGTTGAGCAGTACTTC | CASSPGTSGVEQYF
NA | TRBJ1-1 | NA | TRBV7-9 | TGTGCCAGCAGCCTTACGATGGCCTCTGAAGCTTTCTTT | CASSLTMASEAFF
TRBD2 | TRBJ2-3 | medium-sized | TRBV6-1 | TGTGCCAGCAGTGAAATGAGCGGGGGCACAGATACGCAGTATTTT | CASSEMSGGTDTQYF
NA | TRBJ2-5 | NA | TRBV15 | TGTGCCACCAGCAGTAAAGAGACCCAGTACTTC | CATSSKETQYF
TRBD1 | TRBJ1-4 | NA | TRBV5-4 | TGTGCCAGCAGCCCCGACAGGGGGCTTGAAAAACTGTTTTTT | CASSPDRGLEKLFF
NA | TRBJ2-1 | NA | TRBV6-5 | TGTGCCAGCACCGGACTGGGCAGCCACAATGAGCAGTTCTTC | CASTGLGSHNEQFF
TRBD2 | TRBJ2-1 | few | TRBV5-5 | TGTGCCAGCAGCTTCCTCGGGACTAGCGGGGCTAATGAGCAGTTCTTC | CASSFLGTSGANEQFF
TRBD1 | TRBJ1-5 | NA | TRBV10-3 | TGTGCCATCAGTGAAGGGACAGGTGAAAATCAGCCCCAGCATTTT | CAISEGTGENQPQHF
NA | TRBJ2-1 | NA | TRBV5-1 | TGCGCCAGCAGCACATCACTAGCCGTGGGTCGCAATGAGCAGTTCTTC | CASSTSLAVGRNEQFF
TRBD1 | TRBJ2-1 | NA | TRBV19 | TGTGCCAGTAGCCCGGGACAGGGTTACTACAATGAGCAGTTCTTC | CASSPGQGYYNEQFF
TRBD1 | TRBJ2-7 | NA | TRBV5-1 | TGCGCCAGCAGCTCTTCCACCGGGACAGGGTCGGTGGGGGAGCAGTACTTC | CASSSSTGTGSVGEQYF
NA | TRBJ2-5 | NA | TRBV11-3 | TGTGCCAGCAGCTACAGGGAAGAGACCCAGTACTTC | CASSYREETQYF
NA | TRBJ2-5 | NA | TRBV5-6 | TGTGCCAGCAGCTTGGCAGGGTGGGAGACCCAGTACTTC | CASSLAGWETQYF
NA | TRBJ1-1 | NA | TRBV5-1 | TGCGCCAGCAGTTCTGGACTTTTGAACACTGAAGCTTTCTTT | CASSSGLLNTEAFF
TRBD1 | TRBJ1-2 | NA | TRBV4-1 | TGCGCCAGCAGCCCTGACAGGGGCTATGGCTACACCTTC | CASSPDRGYGYTF